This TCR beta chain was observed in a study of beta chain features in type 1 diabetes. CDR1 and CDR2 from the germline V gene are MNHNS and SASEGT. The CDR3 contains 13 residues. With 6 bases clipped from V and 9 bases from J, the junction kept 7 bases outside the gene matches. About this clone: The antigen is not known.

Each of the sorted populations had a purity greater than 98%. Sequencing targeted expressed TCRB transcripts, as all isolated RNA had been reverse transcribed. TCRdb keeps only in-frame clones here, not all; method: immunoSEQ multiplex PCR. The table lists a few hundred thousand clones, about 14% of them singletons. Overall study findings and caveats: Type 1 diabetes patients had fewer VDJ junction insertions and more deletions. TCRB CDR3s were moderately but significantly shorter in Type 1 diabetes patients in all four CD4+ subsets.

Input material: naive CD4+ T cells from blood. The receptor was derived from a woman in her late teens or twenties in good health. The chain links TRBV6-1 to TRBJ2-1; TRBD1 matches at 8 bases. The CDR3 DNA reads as TGTGCCAGCAGGGAACCCGACAGGGGTGAGCAGTTCTTC. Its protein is CASREPDRGEQFF.